One T cell receptor beta chain is described in this entry. Its antigen remains unidentified. PCR used 60 Vbeta primers and 13 Jbeta primers. The method was immunoSEQ multiplex PCR; TCRdb's version includes in-frame clones alone and lacks a portion of them. The table shows under 200,000 clones, with 75% to 90% occurring only once. Likely unrecorded immune exposures existed in these nominally healthy donors. Trimming shortened V by 3 bases and J by 4 bases, and 21 bases separated the two germline ends. The CDR3 contains 17 residues. Germline loops: CDR1 SGHVS, CDR2 FQNEAQ. The data were obtained in a study of cytomegalovirus exposure and HLA in healthy donors. Study-wide points: Reportedly, diagnosis of cytomegalovirus status by the classifier showed high specificity and sensitivity. Specific recognition of CMV antigens was confirmed in vitro for three chains (all CMV-associated).

The clonotype comes from a human donor in good health. The sample was PBMCs. The chain links TRBV7-8 to TRBJ2-5; D remains ambiguous. The CDR3 nucleotides are TGTGCCAGCAGCTTTTTTCCGACTGCGGTATCTTTAGAGACCCAGTACTTC. Residues: CASSFFPTAVSLETQYF.